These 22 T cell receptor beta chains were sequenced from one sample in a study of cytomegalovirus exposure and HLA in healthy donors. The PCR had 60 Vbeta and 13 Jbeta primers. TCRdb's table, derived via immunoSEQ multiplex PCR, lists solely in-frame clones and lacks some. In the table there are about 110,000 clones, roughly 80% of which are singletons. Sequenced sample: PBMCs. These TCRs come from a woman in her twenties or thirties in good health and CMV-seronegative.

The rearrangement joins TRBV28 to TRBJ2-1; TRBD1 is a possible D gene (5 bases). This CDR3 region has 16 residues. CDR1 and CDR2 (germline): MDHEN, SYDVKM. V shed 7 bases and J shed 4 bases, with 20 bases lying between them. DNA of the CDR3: TGTGCCAGCAAGGGGATCCGGACCTTAGTGTACAATGAGCAGTTCTTC. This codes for CASKGIRTLVYNEQFF.

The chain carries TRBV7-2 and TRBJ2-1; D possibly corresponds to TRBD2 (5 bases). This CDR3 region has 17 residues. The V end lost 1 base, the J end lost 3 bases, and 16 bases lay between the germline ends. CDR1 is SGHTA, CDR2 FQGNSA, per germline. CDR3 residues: CASSLDTRTSGYNEQFF. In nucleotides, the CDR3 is TGTGCCAGCAGCTTAGATACTAGAACGTCGGGCTACAATGAGCAGTTCTTC.

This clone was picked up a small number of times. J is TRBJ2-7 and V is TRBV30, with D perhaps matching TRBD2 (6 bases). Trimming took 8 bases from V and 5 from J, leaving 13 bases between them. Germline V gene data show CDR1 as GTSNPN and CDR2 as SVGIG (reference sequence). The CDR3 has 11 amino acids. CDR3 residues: CARGGGNEQYF. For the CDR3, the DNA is TGTGCCCGGGGCGGCGGGAACGAGCAGTACTTC.

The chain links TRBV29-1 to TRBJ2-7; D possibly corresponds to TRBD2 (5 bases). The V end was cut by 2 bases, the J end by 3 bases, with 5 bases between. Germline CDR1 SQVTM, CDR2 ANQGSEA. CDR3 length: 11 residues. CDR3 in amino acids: CSVERGYEQYF. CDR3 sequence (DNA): TGCAGCGTTGAACGGGGCTACGAGCAGTACTTC.

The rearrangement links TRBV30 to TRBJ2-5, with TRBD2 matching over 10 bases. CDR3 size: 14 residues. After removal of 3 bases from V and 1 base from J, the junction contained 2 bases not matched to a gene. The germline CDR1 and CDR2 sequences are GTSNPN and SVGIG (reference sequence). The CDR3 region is CAWRLAGAQETQYF. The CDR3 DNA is TGTGCCTGGAGGCTAGCGGGAGCCCAAGAGACCCAGTACTTC.

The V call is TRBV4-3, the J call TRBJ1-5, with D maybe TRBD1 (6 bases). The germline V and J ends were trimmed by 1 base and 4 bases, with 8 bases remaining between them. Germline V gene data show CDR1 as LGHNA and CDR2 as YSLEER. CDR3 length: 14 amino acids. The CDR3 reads CASSQGTANQPQHF. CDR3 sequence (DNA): TGCGCCAGCAGCCAAGGGACAGCAAATCAGCCCCAGCATTTT.

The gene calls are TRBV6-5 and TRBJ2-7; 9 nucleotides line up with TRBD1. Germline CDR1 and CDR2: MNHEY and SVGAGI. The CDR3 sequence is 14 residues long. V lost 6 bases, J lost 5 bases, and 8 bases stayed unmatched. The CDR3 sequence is CASRQDRGINEQYF. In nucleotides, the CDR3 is TGTGCCAGCAGGCAGGACAGGGGAATCAACGAGCAGTACTTC.

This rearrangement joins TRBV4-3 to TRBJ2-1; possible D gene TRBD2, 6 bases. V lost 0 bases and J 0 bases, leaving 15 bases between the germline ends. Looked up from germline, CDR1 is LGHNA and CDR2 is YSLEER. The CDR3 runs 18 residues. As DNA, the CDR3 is TGCGCCAGCAGCCAAGATCGTTTTGGGGGGAGCTCCTACAATGAGCAGTTCTTC. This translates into CASSQDRFGGSSYNEQFF.

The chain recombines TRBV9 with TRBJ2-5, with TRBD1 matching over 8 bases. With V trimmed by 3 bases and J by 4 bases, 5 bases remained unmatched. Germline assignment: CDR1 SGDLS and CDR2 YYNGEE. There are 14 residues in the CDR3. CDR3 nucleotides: TGTGCCAGCAGCGCCCGACAGGGGCCAGAGACCCAGTACTTC. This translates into CASSARQGPETQYF.

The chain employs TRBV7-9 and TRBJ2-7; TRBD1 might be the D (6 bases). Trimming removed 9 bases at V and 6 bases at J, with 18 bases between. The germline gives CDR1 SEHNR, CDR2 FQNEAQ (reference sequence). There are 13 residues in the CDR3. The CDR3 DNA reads TGTGCCAGTCAACTGACAGGAGAGCGCGAGCAGTACTTC. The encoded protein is CASQLTGEREQYF. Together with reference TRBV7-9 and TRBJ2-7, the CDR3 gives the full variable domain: DTGVSQNPRHKITKRGQNVTFRCDPISEHNRLYWYRQTLGQGPEFLTYFQNEAQLEKSRLLSDRFSAERPKGSFSTLEIQRTEQGDSAMYLCASQLTGEREQYFGPGTRLTVT.

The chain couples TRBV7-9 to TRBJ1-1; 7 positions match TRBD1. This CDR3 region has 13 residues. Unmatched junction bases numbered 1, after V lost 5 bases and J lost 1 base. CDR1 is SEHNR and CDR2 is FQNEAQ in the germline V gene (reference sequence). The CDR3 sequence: CASSPGGNTEAFF. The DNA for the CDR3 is TGTGCCAGCAGCCCAGGGGGGAACACTGAAGCTTTCTTT.

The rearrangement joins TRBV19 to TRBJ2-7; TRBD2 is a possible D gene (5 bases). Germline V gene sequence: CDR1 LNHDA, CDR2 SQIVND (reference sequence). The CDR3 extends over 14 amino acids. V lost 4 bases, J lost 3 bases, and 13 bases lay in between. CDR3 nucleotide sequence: TGTGCCAGTAGTAGGTCGGGGTGGGACTACGAGCAGTACTTC. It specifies CASSRSGWDYEQYF. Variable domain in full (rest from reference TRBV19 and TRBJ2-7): DGGITQSPKYLFRKEGQNVTLSCEQNLNHDAMYWYRQDPGQGLRLIYYSQIVNDFQKGDIAEGYSVSREKKESFPLTVTSAQKNPTAFYLCASSRSGWDYEQYFGPGTRLTVT.

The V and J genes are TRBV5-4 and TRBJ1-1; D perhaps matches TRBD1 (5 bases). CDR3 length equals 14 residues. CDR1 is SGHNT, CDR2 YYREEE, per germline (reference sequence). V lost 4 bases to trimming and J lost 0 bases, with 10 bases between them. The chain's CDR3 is CASSRGRLNTEAFF. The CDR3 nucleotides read TGTGCCAGCAGCAGGGGCCGTTTGAACACTGAAGCTTTCTTT.

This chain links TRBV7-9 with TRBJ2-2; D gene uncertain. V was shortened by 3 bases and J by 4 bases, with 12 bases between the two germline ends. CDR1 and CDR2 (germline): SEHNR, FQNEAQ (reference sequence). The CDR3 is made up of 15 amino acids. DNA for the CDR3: TGTGCCAGCAGCTTGTCCACAGCTGTCACCGGGGAGCTGTTTTTT. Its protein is CASSLSTAVTGELFF. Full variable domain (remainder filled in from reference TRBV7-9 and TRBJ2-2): DTGVSQNPRHKITKRGQNVTFRCDPISEHNRLYWYRQTLGQGPEFLTYFQNEAQLEKSRLLSDRFSAERPKGSFSTLEIQRTEQGDSAMYLCASSLSTAVTGELFFGEGSRLTVL.

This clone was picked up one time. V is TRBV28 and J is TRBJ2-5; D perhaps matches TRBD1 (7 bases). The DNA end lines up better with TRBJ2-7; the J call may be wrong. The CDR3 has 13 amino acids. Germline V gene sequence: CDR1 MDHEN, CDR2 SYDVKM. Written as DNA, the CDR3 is TGTGCCAGCAGCCCAGGGGGGTGGGACGAGCAGTACTTC. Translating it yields CASSPGGWDEQYF.

The CDR3 DNA follows: TGTGCCAGCAGTTCAAGGGACAGGGGGCCCGCAGATACGCAGTATTTT. Its protein product is CASSSRDRGPADTQYF. The chain combines TRBV28 with TRBJ2-3; TRBD1 matches at 12 bases. This CDR3 has 16 residues. CDR1 is MDHEN and CDR2 is SYDVKM in the germline V gene. With V trimmed by 4 bases and J by 4 bases, 6 bases remained unmatched. Drawing the rest from reference TRBV28 and TRBJ2-3, the complete variable domain is DVKVTQSSRYLVKRTGEKVFLECVQDMDHENMFWYRQDPGLGLRLIYFSYDVKMKEKGDIPEGYSVSREKKERFSLILESASTNQTSMYLCASSSRDRGPADTQYFGPGTRLTVL.

This CDR3 is CAWNRGLFNQPQHF. CDR3 sequence (DNA): TGTGCCTGGAACAGGGGGTTGTTCAATCAGCCCCAGCATTTT. J is TRBJ1-5 and V is TRBV30; 8 nucleotides align to TRBD1. CDR3 length equals 14 residues. CDR1 is GTSNPN and CDR2 is SVGIG in the germline V gene (reference sequence). The V and J ends lost 4 bases and 3 bases, in that order; junction bases with no gene match: 5.

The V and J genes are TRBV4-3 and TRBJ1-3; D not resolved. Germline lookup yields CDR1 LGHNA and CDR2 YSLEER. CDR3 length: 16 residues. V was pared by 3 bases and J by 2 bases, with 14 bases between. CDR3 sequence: CASSQLSAGTGNTIYF. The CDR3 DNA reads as TGCGCCAGCAGCCAGCTTTCAGCCGGGACTGGAAACACCATATATTTT.

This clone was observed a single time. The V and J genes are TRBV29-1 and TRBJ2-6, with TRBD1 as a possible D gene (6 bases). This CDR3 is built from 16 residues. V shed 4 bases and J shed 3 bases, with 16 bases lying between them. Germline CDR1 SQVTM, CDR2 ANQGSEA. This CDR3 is CSVVDSTPFGANVLTF. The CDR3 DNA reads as TGCAGCGTTGTGGACAGCACCCCCTTTGGGGCCAACGTCCTGACTTTC.

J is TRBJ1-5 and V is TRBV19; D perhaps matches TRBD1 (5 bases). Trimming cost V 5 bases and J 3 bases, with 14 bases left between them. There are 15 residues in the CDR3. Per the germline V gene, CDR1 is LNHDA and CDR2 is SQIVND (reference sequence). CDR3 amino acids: CASSFQGGDNQPQHF. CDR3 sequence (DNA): TGTGCCAGTAGTTTCCAGGGAGGCGACAATCAGCCCCAGCATTTT.

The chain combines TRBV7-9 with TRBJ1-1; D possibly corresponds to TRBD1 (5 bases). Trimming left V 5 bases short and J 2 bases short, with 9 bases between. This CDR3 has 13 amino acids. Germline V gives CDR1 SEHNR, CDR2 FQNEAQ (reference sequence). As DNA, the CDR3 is TGTGCCAGCAGCCGAGACAGTAACACTGAAGCTTTCTTT. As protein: CASSRDSNTEAFF. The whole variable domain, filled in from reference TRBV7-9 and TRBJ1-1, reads DTGVSQNPRHKITKRGQNVTFRCDPISEHNRLYWYRQTLGQGPEFLTYFQNEAQLEKSRLLSDRFSAERPKGSFSTLEIQRTEQGDSAMYLCASSRDSNTEAFFGQGTRLTVV.

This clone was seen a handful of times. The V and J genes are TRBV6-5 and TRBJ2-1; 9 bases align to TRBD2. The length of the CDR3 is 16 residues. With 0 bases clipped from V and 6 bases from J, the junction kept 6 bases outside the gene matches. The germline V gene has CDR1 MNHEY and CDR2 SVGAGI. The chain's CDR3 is CASSYSRTSGPNEQFF. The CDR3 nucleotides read TGTGCCAGCAGTTACTCGAGAACTAGCGGGCCCAATGAGCAGTTCTTC.